The clone carrying this T cell receptor (beta chain) appeared a single time. The antigen is undetermined. Per germline, CDR1 LGHDT and CDR2 YNNKEL (reference sequence). The CDR3 runs 17 residues. The V end lost 4 bases, the J end lost 0 bases, and 18 bases lay between the germline ends. Profiled with immunoSEQ multiplex PCR; TCRdb holds only in-frame clones, not every one. The sample lists roughly 100,000 clones; about 94% were seen once. This sample was taken from a study of T cell responses to AZD1222 COVID-19 vaccine. Findings and caveats of the study: Reportedly, close to half of spike-specific TCRs are directed against unmutated variant regions. Baseline antibody screening turned up just six or seven seropositive AZD1222 recipients.

The sequenced sample was peripheral blood, obtained on day 0 of AZD1222 vaccination. V gene TRBV3-1 (or the pseudogene TRBV3-2) combines with J gene TRBJ1-2, with D tentatively TRBD1 (5 bases). The sequence derives from an adult in good health. The CDR3 here is CASSPGGLQETNYGYTF. The CDR3 region has the DNA TGTGCCAGCAGCCCGGGGGGTTTGCAGGAAACTAACTATGGCTACACCTTC.